Below are 13 T cell receptor beta chains sequenced from a single sample in a study of blood T cell repertoires in COVID-19. Generated by immunoSEQ multiplex PCR, the TCRdb table keeps only in-frame clones and is missing some. The repertoire holds some 66,000 clones, with 85% to 90% as singletons. Sample: peripheral blood. These receptors were taken from a man in his fifties or sixties with active COVID-19.

The DNA for the CDR3 is TGCAGCGTTGAAGATCTTCGGGAGCAGTACTTC. Translating gives CSVEDLREQYF. The V gene is TRBV29-1, the J gene TRBJ2-7; the D is unclear. Trimming shortened V by 0 bases and J by 7 bases, and 7 bases separated the two germline ends. The CDR3 extends over 11 amino acids. Looked up from germline, CDR1 is SQVTM and CDR2 is ANQGSEA.

This clone has a single count. The chain joins TRBV19 to TRBJ2-2, with TRBD2 matching over 10 bases. There are 14 residues in the CDR3. Germline V lookup: CDR1 LNHDA, CDR2 SQIVND (reference sequence). V shed 7 bases, J shed 9 bases, and the junction held 8 bases outside the gene matches. The CDR3: CASISSGRARELFF. CDR3 in DNA: TGTGCCAGTATATCGAGCGGGAGGGCCCGGGAGCTGTTTTTT.

CDR3: CASSPEREWLDTQYF. The CDR3 DNA sequence: TGTGCCAGCAGCCCCGAGCGGGAGTGGTTAGATACGCAGTATTTT. The rearrangement joins TRBV7-2 to TRBJ2-3, with TRBD2 identical over 8 bases. This CDR3 region has 15 residues. Trimming took 5 bases from V and 5 from J; bases not matched to a gene: 9. CDR1 and CDR2 (germline): SGHTA, FQGNSA.

The chain is built from TRBV2 and TRBJ2-3, with D maybe TRBD2 (6 bases). This CDR3 has 15 amino acids. Trimming stripped 6 bases from V and 5 bases from J, with 18 bases between. Germline V gene sequence: CDR1 SNHLY, CDR2 FYNNEI. CDR3 sequence reads: CASSRAGPPLDTQYF. The CDR3 DNA sequence: TGTGCCAGCAGCCGGGCGGGGCCCCCTCTAGATACGCAGTATTTT.

The V gene is TRBV11-3, the J gene TRBJ2-1, with TRBD2 matching 8 bases. Looked up from germline, CDR1 is SGHNT and CDR2 is YENEEA. Trimming cost V 0 bases and J 3 bases; bases outside gene matches: 4. The CDR3 has 16 amino acids. The chain's CDR3 is CASSLEAGGRYNEQFF. CDR3 sequence (DNA): TGTGCCAGCAGCTTAGAGGCGGGAGGCCGCTACAATGAGCAGTTCTTC.

The rearrangement uses TRBV13 and TRBJ2-1; D might be TRBD1 (5 bases). Trimming removed 4 bases at V and 4 bases at J, with 14 bases between. The CDR3 covers 15 residues. Germline V CDR1 and CDR2: PRHDT, FYEKMQ (reference sequence). The CDR3 sequence is CASSSRRTRYNEQFF. The CDR3 DNA reads TGTGCCAGCAGCTCACGAAGGACACGGTACAATGAGCAGTTCTTC.

This clone appeared a single time. This sequence joins TRBV5-1 and TRBJ2-7; TRBD2 matches 12 bases. V dropped 0 bases and J dropped 8; count of bases not matched to a gene: 3. The germline V gene encodes CDR1 SGHRS and CDR2 YFSETQ. CDR3 length: 14 residues. CDR3 in DNA: TGCGCCAGCAGCTTGGTACTAGCGGGGGGCCAGCAGTACTTC. Translating it yields CASSLVLAGGQQYF.

V gene TRBV7-9 combines with J gene TRBJ2-7; TRBD1 is a possible D gene (5 bases). This CDR3 has 14 residues. The germline V gene encodes CDR1 SEHNR and CDR2 FQNEAQ (reference sequence). V lost 5 bases, J lost 5 bases, and 16 bases lay in between. DNA of the CDR3: TGTGCCAGCAGCCTCGGTACTTTGGGGCACGAGCAGTACTTC. It specifies CASSLGTLGHEQYF.

The V gene is TRBV11-2, the J gene TRBJ2-7, with a tentative D call TRBD2 (7 bases). This CDR3 is built from 14 residues. V lost 9 bases to trimming and J lost 3 bases, with 18 bases between them. In germline, CDR1 is SGHAT, CDR2 FQNNGV. CDR3 nucleotide sequence: TGTGCCAGTGGGGCTGCGGGGGCCCTCTACGAGCAGTACTTC. It translates to CASGAAGALYEQYF. Supplemented by reference TRBV11-2 and TRBJ2-7, the full variable domain reads EAGVAQSPRYKIIEKRQSVAFWCNPISGHATLYWYQQILGQGPKLLIQFQNNGVVDDSQLPKDRFSAERLKGVDSTLKIQPAKLEDSAVYLCASGAAGALYEQYFGPGTRLTVT.

V gene TRBV9 combines with J gene TRBJ1-4; 11 bases map to TRBD1. Germline trimming cut 4 bases from V and 7 bases from J; bases unmatched to any gene: 6. Germline CDR1 is SGDLS and CDR2 is YYNGEE. The CDR3 sequence is 15 residues long. CDR3 DNA sequence: TGTGCCAGCAGCCCAGGACAGGGGGCGCCTGAAAAACTGTTTTTT. This gives the protein CASSPGQGAPEKLFF.

A few counts support this clone. This chain links TRBV5-1 with TRBJ1-4; 9 bases line up with TRBD1. The CDR3 totals 15 residues. CDR1 is SGHRS and CDR2 is YFSETQ in the germline V gene. With 4 bases clipped from V and 7 bases from J, the junction kept 8 bases outside the gene matches. This chain's CDR3 is CASSGGTGWGEKLFF. The CDR3 region has the DNA TGCGCCAGCAGCGGAGGGACAGGGTGGGGTGAAAAACTGTTTTTT.

The V gene is TRBV5-6, the J gene TRBJ2-7; tentative D call: TRBD2 (6 bases). This CDR3 spans 18 amino acids. Per the germline V gene, CDR1 is SGHDT and CDR2 is YYEEEE. Trimming pared 4 bases from V and 0 bases from J, leaving 23 bases between. CDR3 loop: CASSRMVPRGVYSYEQYF. The CDR3 DNA sequence: TGTGCCAGCAGCCGTATGGTCCCCCGCGGGGTTTACTCCTACGAGCAGTACTTC.

J is TRBJ2-1 and V is TRBV11-3; 8 bases align to TRBD2. V shed 1 base, J shed 7 bases, and the junction held 3 bases outside the gene matches. The CDR3 totals 14 residues. CDR1 is SGHNT and CDR2 is YENEEA in the germline V gene. The CDR3 DNA reads as TGTGCCAGCAGCTTAGGGGCGGGAGGAAATGAGCAGTTCTTC. It yields the protein CASSLGAGGNEQFF.